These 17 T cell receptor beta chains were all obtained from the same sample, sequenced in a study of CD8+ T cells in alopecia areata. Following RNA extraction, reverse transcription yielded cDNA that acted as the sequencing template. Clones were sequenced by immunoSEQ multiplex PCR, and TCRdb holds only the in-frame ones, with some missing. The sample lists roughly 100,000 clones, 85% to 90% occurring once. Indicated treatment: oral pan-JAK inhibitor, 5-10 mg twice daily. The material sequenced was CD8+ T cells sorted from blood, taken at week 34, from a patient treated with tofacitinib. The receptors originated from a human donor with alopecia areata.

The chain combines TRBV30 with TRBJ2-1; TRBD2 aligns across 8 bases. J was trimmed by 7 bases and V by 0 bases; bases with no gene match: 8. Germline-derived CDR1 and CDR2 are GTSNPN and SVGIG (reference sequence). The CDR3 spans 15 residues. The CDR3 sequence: CAWSVPGTGGNEQFF. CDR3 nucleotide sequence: TGTGCCTGGAGTGTTCCCGGGACGGGGGGGAATGAGCAGTTCTTC.

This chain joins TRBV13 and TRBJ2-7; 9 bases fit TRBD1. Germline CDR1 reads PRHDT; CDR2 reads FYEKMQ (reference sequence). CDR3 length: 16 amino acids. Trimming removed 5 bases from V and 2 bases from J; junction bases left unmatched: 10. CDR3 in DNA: TGTGCCAGCAGCACGGGAGAGGGACAGGGAACCTACGAGCAGTACTTC. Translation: CASSTGEGQGTYEQYF.

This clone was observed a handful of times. The CDR3 nucleotides read TGTGCCAGCAGCTGGGGGGGCGCGGCTGAAGCTTTCTTT. Protein sequence: CASSWGGAAEAFF. V is TRBV5-6 and J is TRBJ1-1; D is possibly TRBD1 (6 bases). CDR1 is SGHDT, CDR2 YYEEEE, per germline. Trimming removed 3 bases from V and 6 bases from J, with 12 bases in between. The CDR3 covers 13 residues.

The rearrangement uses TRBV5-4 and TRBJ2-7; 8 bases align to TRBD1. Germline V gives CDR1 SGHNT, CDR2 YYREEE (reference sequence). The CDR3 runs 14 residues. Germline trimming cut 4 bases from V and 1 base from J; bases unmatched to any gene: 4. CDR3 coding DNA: TGTGCCAGCAGCCCCGGGACAGGTTCCTACGAGCAGTACTTC. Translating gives CASSPGTGSYEQYF. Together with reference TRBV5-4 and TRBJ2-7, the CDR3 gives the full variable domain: ETGVTQSPTHLIKTRGQQVTLRCSSQSGHNTVSWYQQALGQGPQFIFQYYREEENGRGNFPPRFSGLQFPNYSSELNVNALELDDSALYLCASSPGTGSYEQYFGPGTRLTVT.

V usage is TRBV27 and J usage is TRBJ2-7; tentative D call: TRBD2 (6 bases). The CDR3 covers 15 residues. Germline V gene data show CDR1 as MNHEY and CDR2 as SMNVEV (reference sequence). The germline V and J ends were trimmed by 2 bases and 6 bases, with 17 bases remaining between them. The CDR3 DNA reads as TGTGCCAGCAGTTTAAAGGACTACCTCGCCAGCGAGCAGTACTTC. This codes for CASSLKDYLASEQYF.

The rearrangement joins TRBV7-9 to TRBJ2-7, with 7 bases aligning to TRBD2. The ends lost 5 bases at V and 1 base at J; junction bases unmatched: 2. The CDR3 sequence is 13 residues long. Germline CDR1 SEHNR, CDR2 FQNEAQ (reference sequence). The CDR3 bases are TGTGCCAGCAGCGACGGGGGGTCCTACGAGCAGTACTTC. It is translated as CASSDGGSYEQYF.

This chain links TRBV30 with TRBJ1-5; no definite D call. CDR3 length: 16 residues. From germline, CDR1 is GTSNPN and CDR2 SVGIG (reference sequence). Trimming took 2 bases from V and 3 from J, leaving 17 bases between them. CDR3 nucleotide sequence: TGTGCCTGGAGTCCCATGGACCGAGGCCCCAATCAGCCCCAGCATTTT. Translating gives CAWSPMDRGPNQPQHF.

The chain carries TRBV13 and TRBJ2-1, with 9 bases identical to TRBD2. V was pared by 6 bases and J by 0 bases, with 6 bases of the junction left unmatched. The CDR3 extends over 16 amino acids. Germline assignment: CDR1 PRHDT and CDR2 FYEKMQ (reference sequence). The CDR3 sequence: CASSGHSGSSYNEQFF. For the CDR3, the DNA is TGTGCCAGCAGTGGTCATAGCGGGAGCTCCTACAATGAGCAGTTCTTC.

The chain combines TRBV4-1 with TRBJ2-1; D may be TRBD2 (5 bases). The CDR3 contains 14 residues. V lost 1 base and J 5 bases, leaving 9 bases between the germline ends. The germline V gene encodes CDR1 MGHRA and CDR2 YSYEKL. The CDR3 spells CASSQVLGDNEQFF. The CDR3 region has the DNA TGCGCCAGCAGCCAAGTTCTCGGGGACAATGAGCAGTTCTTC.

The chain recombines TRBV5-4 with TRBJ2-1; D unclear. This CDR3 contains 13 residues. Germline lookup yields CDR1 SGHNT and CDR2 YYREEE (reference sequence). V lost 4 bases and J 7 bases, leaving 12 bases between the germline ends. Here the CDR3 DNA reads TGTGCCAGCAGCCGGGCAGACTGGAATGAGCAGTTCTTC. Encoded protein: CASSRADWNEQFF.

Here the CDR3 reads CASSLLYTDTQYF. In DNA, the CDR3 is TGTGCCAGCAGCTTATTGTACACAGATACGCAGTATTTT. The rearrangement uses TRBV7-7 and TRBJ2-3, with D hard to call. Looked up from germline, CDR1 is SSHAT and CDR2 is FNYEAQ (reference sequence). V lost 2 bases and J 2 bases, leaving 5 bases between the germline ends. This CDR3 is built from 13 residues.

The CDR3 here is CASSLAPGTGDIQYF. The CDR3 DNA is TGTGCCAGCAGCTTAGCCCCCGGGACAGGGGACATTCAGTACTTC. The rearrangement links TRBV7-6 to TRBJ2-4; 10 bases line up with TRBD1. The CDR3 is 15 residues long. Germline CDR1 is SGHVS and CDR2 is FNYEAQ. With 0 bases clipped from V and 8 bases from J, the junction kept 4 bases outside the gene matches. The whole variable domain, remainder taken from reference TRBV7-6 and TRBJ2-4, is GAGVSQSPRYKVTKRGQDVALRCDPISGHVSLYWYRQALGQGPEFLTYFNYEAQQDKSGLPNDRFSAERPEGSISTLTIQRTEQRDSAMYRCASSLAPGTGDIQYFGAGTRLSVL.

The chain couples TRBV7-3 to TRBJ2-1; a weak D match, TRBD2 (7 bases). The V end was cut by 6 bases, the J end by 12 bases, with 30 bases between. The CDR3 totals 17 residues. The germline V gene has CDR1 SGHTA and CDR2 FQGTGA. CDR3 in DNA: TGTGCCAGCAGGATTTCCCCGGGGGCGGGAGTGAACGAGCGGCAGTTCTTC. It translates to CASRISPGAGVNERQFF.

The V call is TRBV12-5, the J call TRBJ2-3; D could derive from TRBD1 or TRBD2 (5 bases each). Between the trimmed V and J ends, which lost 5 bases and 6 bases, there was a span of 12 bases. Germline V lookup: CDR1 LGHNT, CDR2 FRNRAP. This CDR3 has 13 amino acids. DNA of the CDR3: TGTGCTAGTGGTCTACGGGGCCCGGATACGCAGTATTTT. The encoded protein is CASGLRGPDTQYF.

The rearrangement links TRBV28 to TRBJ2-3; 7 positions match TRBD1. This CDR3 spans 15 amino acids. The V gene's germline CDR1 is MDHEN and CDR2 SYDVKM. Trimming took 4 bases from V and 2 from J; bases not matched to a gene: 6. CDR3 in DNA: TGTGCCAGCAGTTCCCAGGGGGATTACACAGATACGCAGTATTTT. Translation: CASSSQGDYTDTQYF.

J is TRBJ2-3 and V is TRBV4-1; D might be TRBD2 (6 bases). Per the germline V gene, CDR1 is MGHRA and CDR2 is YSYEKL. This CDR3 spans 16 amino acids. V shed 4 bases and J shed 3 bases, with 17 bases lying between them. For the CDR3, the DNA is TGCGCCAGCAGCCGAACGGAGGGAGTACGGACAGATACGCAGTATTTT. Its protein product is CASSRTEGVRTDTQYF.

CDR3 amino acids: CASSLAGAGELFF. The DNA for the CDR3 is TGTGCCAGCAGCTTAGCGGGGGCCGGGGAGCTGTTTTTT. The chain joins TRBV7-9 to TRBJ2-2; the D call may be TRBD1 or TRBD2 (5 bases each). In germline, CDR1 is SEHNR, CDR2 FQNEAQ (reference sequence). The CDR3 loop spans 13 amino acids. Deletions cut 0 bases from V and 6 bases from J, with 5 bases between.